Described below is a single TCR beta chain sequence and its context. Its antigen is unidentified. The sample originates from a study of shared clonotypes between healthy human individuals. Turning to the study itself: The study used three CD4 naive, three CD4 memory, two CD8 naive and one CD8 memory plate per donor. Study-wide results and limits: Approximately 4.6% of naive CD4 clonotypes were shared across a few donors.

Clones were read by immunoSEQ multiplex PCR, and TCRdb kept only the in-frame ones, dropping some. The sample shows hundreds of thousands of clones, approximately 74% of them seen only once. The germline CDR1 and CDR2 sequences are SGHRS and YFSETQ. This CDR3 has 15 residues. V lost 4 bases and J lost 3, with 14 bases in between. The sequence was collected from a woman aged 30 to 39 in good health. The chain joins TRBV5-1 to TRBJ2-1; D is perhaps TRBD1 (6 bases). The sequenced sample was memory CD4+ T cells sorted from blood. Sample subset: CD45RA-negative fraction. CDR3 sequence: CASSVDSALYNEQFF. CDR3 DNA sequence: TGCGCCAGCAGCGTGGACAGCGCTCTCTACAATGAGCAGTTCTTC.